This TCR beta chain came from a study of blood T cell repertoires in COVID-19 (dated by TCRdb to 2018 to 2020). For context, the study as a whole: Samples covering the acute and convalescent phases of COVID-19 were provided by collaborators in the United States, Italy and Spain. Samples were obtained from the ongoing ImmuneRACE study (first 160 participants) and from 1,200 or so subjects provided by 6 global collaborators. The material from the prospective study consisted of cDNA or gDNA derived from T cells, B-cell-depleted T cells, or PBMCs. The repertoires were released in a freely available public database meant as a resource for research on the immune response to SARS-CoV-2. The dataset comprised deeply sampled blood TCRbeta repertoires from subjects exposed to, actively infected with, or recovered from COVID-19. Where available, HLA class I and class II types were taken from metadata supplied by the sample provider and were not determined by assay-based typing. Sample metadata almost always included a de-identified subject ID, COVID-19 status, age in years and sex. The paper's findings and limits, for the study overall: The quantity of clinical and demographic metadata differed by source and by participant and was supplied without curation.

Whole blood was collected in K2EDTA tubes by collaborating institutions according to the institutions' own protocols. For TCRbeta analysis, collaborators shipped samples as frozen whole blood, isolated PBMCs, or DNA extracted from either of those sample types. Clipping removes 4 bases from V and 7 bases from J, with 10 as the unmatched junction base count. The germline V gene (reference sequence) gives CDR1 as SGHNT and CDR2 as YYREEE. From the cysteine through the phenylalanine, the CDR3 covers 15 amino acids. Of the read, only the CDR3 DNA is kept; its 45 bases are in frame from base 1. TCRbeta CDR3 regions were amplified from genomic DNA by means of the immunoSEQ Assay, a bias-controlled multiplex PCR. Turning to the authors' computational methods: The number of nucleated cells in each sample was estimated from the amplification of reference gene primers within the assay. To quantify the absolute abundance of each unique TCRbeta CDR3 rearrangement, sequence reads were collapsed and filtered. For each sample, productive Simpson clonality was calculated as the square root of Simpson's diversity index over productive rearrangements. TCRdb mirrors the immuneACCESS table, restricted to in-frame sequences. Some clones are absent from its copies; in checked studies, under half trace to an unresolved V gene, and the reason for the others is unknown. V, J and clone size are taken as reported in that table, and D and trimming were inferred from the DNA itself. The sample records over 200,000 clones, roughly 80% of which are singletons. The leading ten clones occupy 4.5% to 5.5% of the sample.

Regarding this clone: Its antigen is still unknown. One base away there is no much larger clone; base qualities are not given.

Recombination joined TRBV5-4 with TRBJ1-1, with 10 bases matching TRBD1. Sequencing used peripheral blood. This clonotype was sampled from a human donor in a cohort sampled during active COVID-19. The CDR3 corresponds to CASSQRQGAPDEAFF. The nucleotide sequence reads TGTGCCAGCAGCCAGAGACAGGGGGCGCCGGATGAAGCTTTCTTT.